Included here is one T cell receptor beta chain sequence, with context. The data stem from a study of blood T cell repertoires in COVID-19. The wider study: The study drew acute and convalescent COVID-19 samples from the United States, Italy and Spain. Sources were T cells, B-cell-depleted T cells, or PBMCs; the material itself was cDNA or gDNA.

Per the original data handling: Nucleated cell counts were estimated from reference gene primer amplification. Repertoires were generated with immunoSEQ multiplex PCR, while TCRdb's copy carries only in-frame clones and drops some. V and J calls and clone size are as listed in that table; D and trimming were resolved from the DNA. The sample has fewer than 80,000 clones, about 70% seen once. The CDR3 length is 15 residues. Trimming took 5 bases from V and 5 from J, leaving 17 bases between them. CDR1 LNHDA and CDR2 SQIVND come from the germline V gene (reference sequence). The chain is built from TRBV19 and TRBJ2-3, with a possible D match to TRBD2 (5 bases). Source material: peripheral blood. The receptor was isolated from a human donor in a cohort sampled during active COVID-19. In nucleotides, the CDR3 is TGTGCCAGTAGTCGGGAACAAGGGAAGGGAGATACGCAGTATTTT. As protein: CASSREQGKGDTQYF.